This T cell receptor beta chain was recovered during a study of shared clonotypes between healthy human individuals. Study-wide results and limits: Represented diversity (both genetic and exposure-history) was limited by the small number of donors. Depth of sequencing was expected to influence donor clonotype sharing.

This clone was recorded only once. The antigen remains undetermined. Measured with immunoSEQ multiplex PCR; TCRdb has only the in-frame clones, and not every one. The sample shows 800,000 to 1,200,000 clones, about 80% of them seen only once. V dropped 0 bases and J dropped 5; count of bases not matched to a gene: 5. The CDR3 is made up of 15 amino acids. Germline V gene sequence: CDR1 SGHRS, CDR2 YFSETQ. The chain has TRBV5-1 and TRBJ1-1, with TRBD1 matching 9 bases. The TCR originated in a man younger than 35 in good health. Some clones in this sample may be carry-over from other donors' samples. The sample comprised memory CD4+ T cells from PBMCs. The subset was: CD45RA-negative fraction. CDR3 coding DNA: TGCGCCAGCAGCTTGGCCGGGACAGGGAGTACTGAAGCTTTCTTT. It translates to CASSLAGTGSTEAFF. The full variable domain, in which reference TRBV5-1 and TRBJ1-1 provide the parts outside the CDR3, is KAGVTQTPRYLIKTRGQQVTLSCSPISGHRSVSWYQQTPGQGLQFLFEYFSETQRNKGNFPGRFSGRQFSNSRSEMNVSTLELGDSALYLCASSLAGTGSTEAFFGQGTRLTVV.